The present T cell receptor (beta chain) was sequenced within a study of monozygotic twins with inflammatory bowel disease. The CDR3 spans 15 residues. Germline assignment: CDR1 LGHDT and CDR2 YNNKEL (reference sequence). Broader study findings: Concordance status among twins (concordant versus discordant) showed no link to repertoire similarity, possibly from limited power. Healthy twins shared more clonotypes with others than IBD patients, most markedly active ones. Neither one strong signal nor one clonotype associated with IBD was supported.

TCRdb re-called the 5' RACE reads, yielding one record per CDR3 amino acid sequence without DNA. The repertoire shows about 210,000 distinct CDR3 sequences; the top ten hold around 7.7%. Sampling involved one blood draw (about 2.6 ml) for every donor. A remark on this clonotype: Its antigen is unidentified.

Source material: blood. The clonotype originates from a human donor with ulcerative colitis or Crohn's disease, or a healthy co-twin of an affected twin (not recorded which). The chain uses TRBV3-1 and TRBJ1-4. The CDR3 here is CASSQATGPGMELFF.